The 12 T cell receptor beta chains below all came from one sample that was sequenced in a study of molecular identifiers for immune sequencing clone quantification (dated by TCRdb to about 2018). The library was made by PCR. The sequencer was a NextSeq 500. TCRdb reworked the public reads: Q25 trimming with fastp, MiXCR clone assembly, productive beta chains retained. Rows are combined by CDR3 protein, so each entry shows the most common genes and DNA. The sample contains about 630,000 distinct CDR3 sequences, about 25% of them found a single time. The ten largest clonotypes hold approximately 0.75% of the sample. Sequenced input: naive CD8+ T cells from blood, with Jurkat cell RNA spiked in. The cell subset or site label, as the study defines it: FACS-sorted CD8+CD4-CCR7+CD45RA+ naive T cells. These receptor sequences come from a human donor in good health. Some libraries in this study had Jurkat cell RNA spiked in.

The rearrangement links TRBV6-2 or TRBV6-3 to TRBJ2-5; 7 bases align to TRBD1. Germline loops: CDR1 MNHEY, CDR2 SVGEGT. The CDR3 consists of 19 residues. J lost 2 bases, V lost 7 bases, and 22 bases had no gene match. The DNA of the CDR3 is TGTGCCAGCAATACTCAACCTTACAGGGGAGTTTTCCGGCAAGAGACCCAGTACTTC. Translating it yields CASNTQPYRGVFRQETQYF.

Many counts were recorded for this clonotype. The chain links TRBV5-6 to TRBJ2-7, with D possibly being TRBD2 (6 bases). V gave up 2 bases and J gave up 4 bases, with 10 bases separating them. The V gene's germline CDR1 is SGHDT and CDR2 YYEEEE. The CDR3 is made up of 13 amino acids. The DNA of the CDR3 is TGTGCCAGCAGCTTCGGACTACTGTACGAGCAGTACTTC. As protein: CASSFGLLYEQYF.

The chain employs TRBV7-9 and TRBJ2-7; TRBD2 might be the D (5 bases). The CDR3 has 14 amino acids. V shed 4 bases and J shed 1 base, with 11 bases lying between them. Germline CDR1 reads SEHNR; CDR2 reads FQNEAQ (reference sequence). Written as DNA, the CDR3 is TGTGCCAGCAGCTCGGGGTGGGAGTCCTACGAGCAGTACTTC. Translation gives CASSSGWESYEQYF.

Comments on this clonotype: Possible read error: a much larger clone is one base away. The chain recombines TRBV19 with TRBJ1-2, with no clear D. CDR3 size: 14 residues. CDR1 is LNHDA, CDR2 SQIVND, per germline (reference sequence). CDR3 bases: TGTGCCAGTAGTATTAGTGCGGTCTTAGACGGCTTCACCTTC. Translation: CASSISAVLDGFTF. The full variable domain, in which reference TRBV19 and TRBJ1-2 provide the parts outside the CDR3, is DGGITQSPKYLFRKEGQNVTLSCEQNLNHDAMYWYRQDPGQGLRLIYYSQIVNDFQKGDIAEGYSVSREKKESFPLTVTSAQKNPTAFYLCASSISAVLDGFTFGSGTRLTVV.

This clonotype was seen a few times. V gene TRBV6-5 combines with J gene TRBJ1-2; D call uncertain. V was trimmed by 6 bases and J by 3 bases, leaving 11 bases between them. Germline V CDR1 and CDR2: MNHEY, SVGAGI. The CDR3 totals 13 residues. CDR3 region: CASSNHNYYGYTF. CDR3 nucleotides: TGTGCCAGCAGCAACCACAACTACTATGGCTACACCTTC.

There are many counts of this clonotype. The chain combines TRBV27 with TRBJ2-3; 11 bases are a match to TRBD2. The junction had 8 bases not matched to a gene; V was cut back by 7 bases and J by 2 bases. The CDR3 totals 16 residues. Germline CDR1 MNHEY, CDR2 SMNVEV (reference sequence). The CDR3, as DNA: TGTGCCAGCATACCAACTAGCGGGGGCTACACAGATACGCAGTATTTT. This sequence encodes CASIPTSGGYTDTQYF.

This clonotype turned up a few times. The chain uses TRBV3-1 and TRBJ2-3; no definite D call. V gave up 0 bases and J gave up 7 bases, with 5 bases separating them. The CDR3 is 12 amino acids. From germline, CDR1 is LGHDT and CDR2 YNNKEL (reference sequence). Here the CDR3 reads CASSQDLYTQYF. The CDR3 coding sequence is TGTGCCAGCAGCCAAGATCTGTATACGCAGTATTTT.

A note on this clonotype: This sequence may be a read error, since a much larger clone differs from it by one base. The V and J genes are TRBV5-1 and TRBJ2-2, with D tentatively TRBD2 (5 bases). Germline-derived CDR1 and CDR2 are SGHRS and YFSETQ. The CDR3 loop spans 14 amino acids. The CDR3 DNA reads TGCGCCAGCAGCTTCGACACGAACACCGGGGAGCTGGTTTTT. Translating gives CASSFDTNTGELVF.

This clonotype was detected many times. The chain combines TRBV27 with TRBJ2-5, with unresolved D. V was shortened by 1 base and J by 2 bases, with 8 bases between the two germline ends. The CDR3 spans 14 residues. Germline CDR1 reads MNHEY; CDR2 reads SMNVEV (reference sequence). In DNA, the CDR3 is TGTGCCAGCAGTTTATATGGCAGTCAAGAGACCCAGTACTTC. This translates into CASSLYGSQETQYF.

Points on this clonotype: Only one base separates this from a far larger clonotype, so it likely reflects a read error. The rearrangement uses TRBV6-6 and TRBJ2-7; D gene ambiguous. The CDR3 runs to 11 residues. Per germline, CDR1 MNHNY and CDR2 SVGAGI (reference sequence). This chain's CDR3 is CASSYSSEQHF. CDR3 sequence (DNA): TGTGCCAGCAGTTACTCGAGCGAGCAGCACTTC.

In this sample, this clonotype turned up a few times. The CDR3 is CASSQSLAGGQYEQYF. The CDR3 DNA is TGCGCCAGCAGCCAATCTCTAGCGGGAGGGCAATACGAGCAGTACTTC. The J gene is TRBJ2-7, the V gene TRBV4-3; TRBD2 matches 12 bases. The CDR3 loop spans 16 amino acids. Germline V gives CDR1 LGHNA, CDR2 YSLEER. Trimming took 2 bases from V and 4 from J; bases not matched to a gene: 6.

This clonotype was recorded a few times. The chain links TRBV24-1 to TRBJ2-7; either TRBD1 or TRBD2 may fit D (5 bases each). The germline V gene encodes CDR1 KGHDR and CDR2 SFDVKD. The CDR3 is made up of 18 amino acids. Trimming cost V 6 bases and J 2 bases, with 25 bases left between them. This CDR3 is CATSSGRGPDQGTYEQYF. For the CDR3, the DNA is TGTGCCACCAGTTCGGGTCGGGGCCCCGATCAGGGCACCTACGAGCAGTACTTC.